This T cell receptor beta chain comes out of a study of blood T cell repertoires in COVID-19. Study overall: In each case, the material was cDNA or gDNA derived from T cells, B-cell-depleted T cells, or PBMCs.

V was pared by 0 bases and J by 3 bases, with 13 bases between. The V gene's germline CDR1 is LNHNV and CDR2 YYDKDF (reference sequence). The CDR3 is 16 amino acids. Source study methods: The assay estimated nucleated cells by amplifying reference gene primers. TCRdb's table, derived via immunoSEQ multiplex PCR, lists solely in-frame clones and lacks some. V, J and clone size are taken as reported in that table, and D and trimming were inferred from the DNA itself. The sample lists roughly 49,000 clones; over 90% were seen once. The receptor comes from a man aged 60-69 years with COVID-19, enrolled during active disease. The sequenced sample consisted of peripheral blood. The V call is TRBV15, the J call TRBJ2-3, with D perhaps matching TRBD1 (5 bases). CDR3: CATSRDLGAVTDTQYF. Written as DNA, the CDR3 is TGTGCCACCAGCAGAGATTTAGGGGCAGTGACAGATACGCAGTATTTT.